This passage covers 20 T cell receptor beta chains from one sample sequenced in a study of cytomegalovirus exposure and HLA in healthy donors. Primers: 60 Vbeta forward and 13 Jbeta reverse. Profiled with immunoSEQ multiplex PCR; TCRdb holds only in-frame clones, not every one. The sample has about 170,000 clones, roughly 80% seen once; the top ten hold roughly 4.5%. Material: PBMCs. The receptors stem from a woman in her forties or fifties in good health and CMV-seropositive.

This chain connects TRBV5-8 to TRBJ2-3; D call uncertain. Trimming removed 1 base at V and 4 bases at J, with 7 bases between. This CDR3 contains 13 residues. CDR1 is SGHTS, CDR2 YDEGEE, per germline. CDR3 amino acids: CASSLRGSDTQYF. Written as DNA, the CDR3 is TGTGCCAGCAGCTTGCGAGGTTCAGATACGCAGTATTTT.

The chain combines TRBV19 with TRBJ1-1, with D perhaps TRBD1 (5 bases). The V gene's germline CDR1 is LNHDA and CDR2 SQIVND (reference sequence). V lost 4 bases and J lost 1, with 13 bases in between. CDR3 length: 15 amino acids. CDR3 bases: TGTGCCAGTAGTAACCCCCCCGGACAGAACACTGAAGCTTTCTTT. As protein: CASSNPPGQNTEAFF.

The chain recombines TRBV7-2 with TRBJ1-1; D remains ambiguous. The CDR3 is 14 residues long. CDR1 and CDR2 (germline): SGHTA, FQGNSA. V was cut by 5 bases and J by 5 bases, with 15 bases left in between. As DNA, the CDR3 is TGTGCCAGCAGCCACGGCGCCCCGGGGACTGAAGCTTTCTTT. Translating gives CASSHGAPGTEAFF.

The table lists this clone with a count of one. The chain is built from TRBV4-3 and TRBJ2-1, with 11 bases lining up with TRBD2. V was clipped by 3 bases and J by 5 bases; unmatched bases: 3. Germline CDR1 is LGHNA and CDR2 is YSLEER. The CDR3 spans 15 residues. CDR3 in amino acids: CASSHRLAGNNEQFF. The CDR3 DNA is TGCGCCAGCAGCCATAGACTAGCGGGGAACAATGAGCAGTTCTTC.

This rearrangement joins TRBV19 to TRBJ2-7; TRBD2 agrees at 9 bases. Germline CDR1 and CDR2: LNHDA and SQIVND (reference sequence). The ends lost 6 bases at V and 4 bases at J; junction bases unmatched: 4. This CDR3 contains 13 residues. CDR3: CASSVSGRYEQYF. CDR3 bases: TGTGCCAGTAGCGTAAGCGGGAGGTACGAGCAGTACTTC.

There are a few counts of this clone. The rearrangement links TRBV9 to TRBJ2-2; TRBD2 is a possible D gene (5 bases). The CDR3 is 14 amino acids. CDR1 and CDR2 (germline): SGDLS, YYNGEE. V dropped 5 bases and J dropped 3 bases, with 11 bases sitting between them. The CDR3 region is CASSDTGYTGELFF. CDR3 in DNA: TGTGCCAGCAGTGATACGGGGTACACCGGGGAGCTGTTTTTT.

The chain couples TRBV28 to TRBJ2-5; TRBD2 is a possible D gene (6 bases). Germline CDR1 and CDR2: MDHEN and SYDVKM. CDR3 size: 13 residues. The V end lost 8 bases, the J end lost 4 bases, and 14 bases lay between the germline ends. This CDR3 is CASVGGEGETQYF. The CDR3 DNA is TGTGCCAGCGTGGGGGGTGAGGGAGAGACCCAGTACTTC.

This chain connects TRBV4-3 to TRBJ1-4, with D uncertain. This CDR3 is built from 15 residues. V gave up 3 bases and J gave up 0 bases, with 8 bases separating them. Germline CDR1 and CDR2: LGHNA and YSLEER. The CDR3 here is CASSHGPATNEKLFF. In nucleotides, the CDR3 is TGCGCCAGCAGCCATGGGCCCGCAACTAATGAAAAACTGTTTTTT.

V usage is TRBV29-1 and J usage is TRBJ2-6, with 12 bases identical to TRBD1. Per the germline V gene, CDR1 is SQVTM and CDR2 is ANQGSEA. CDR3 length: 19 amino acids. The junction had 11 bases not matched to a gene; V was cut back by 5 bases and J by 0 bases. Here the CDR3 reads CSVPARDRGQDSGANVLTF. The CDR3 coding sequence is TGCAGCGTTCCTGCAAGGGACAGGGGGCAAGACTCTGGGGCCAACGTCCTGACTTTC.

J is TRBJ1-1 and V is TRBV5-8; D is unresolved. V was clipped by 5 bases and J by 11 bases, with 13 bases between them. This CDR3 has 11 residues. Germline CDR1 reads SGHTS; CDR2 reads YDEGEE. CDR3 sequence: CASRRPGEAFF. CDR3 DNA: TGTGCCAGCAGGCGACCTGGGGAGGCTTTCTTT.

The chain carries TRBV5-4 and TRBJ1-6; D is unclear. This CDR3 is 16 amino acids long. Germline V CDR1 and CDR2: SGHNT, YYREEE (reference sequence). Trimming took off 4 bases at V and 8 bases at J, with 19 bases between the two ends. The CDR3 reads CASSLGTGARDSPLHF. For the CDR3, the DNA is TGTGCCAGCAGCCTGGGTACTGGCGCCCGGGATTCACCCCTCCACTTT.

This rearrangement joins TRBV10-3 to TRBJ2-2; tentatively, D is TRBD2 (6 bases). V was shortened by 2 bases and J by 3 bases, with 16 bases between the two germline ends. There are 17 residues in the CDR3. Germline V gene lookup returns CDR1 ENHRY and CDR2 SYGVKD. CDR3 coding DNA: TGTGCCATCAGTGAGGCGACTAGTCCTTCGGACACCGGGGAGCTGTTTTTT. This translates into CAISEATSPSDTGELFF.

V is TRBV6-6 and J is TRBJ2-1; 8 bases are a match to TRBD2. This CDR3 is built from 15 residues. Trimming took 2 bases from V and 3 from J; bases not matched to a gene: 3. The V gene's germline CDR1 is MNHNY and CDR2 SVGAGI (reference sequence). CDR3 bases: TGTGCCAGCAGTTACCGGGGGGGCATCTACAATGAGCAGTTCTTC. It yields the protein CASSYRGGIYNEQFF.

J is TRBJ2-1 and V is TRBV4-1; 9 bases line up with TRBD2. Germline V gene sequence: CDR1 MGHRA, CDR2 YSYEKL. V dropped 4 bases and J dropped 8; count of bases not matched to a gene: 15. The CDR3 length is 17 residues. The CDR3 region is CASSPLGGGAYWDEQFF. The CDR3 DNA sequence: TGCGCCAGCAGCCCATTGGGCGGGGGGGCCTATTGGGATGAGCAGTTCTTC.

This chain joins TRBV7-9 and TRBJ2-2, with D possibly being TRBD1 (5 bases). The germline gives CDR1 SEHNR, CDR2 FQNEAQ (reference sequence). Trimming took 2 bases from V and 1 from J, leaving 8 bases between them. The CDR3 loop spans 15 amino acids. The CDR3 reads CASSLLGQNTGELFF. The DNA of the CDR3 is TGTGCCAGCAGCTTACTCGGACAGAACACCGGGGAGCTGTTTTTT.

The gene calls are TRBV23-1 and TRBJ2-5; 10 nucleotides agree with TRBD2. The end of the DNA fits TRBJ2-7 better, so the J call may be wrong. TRBV23-1 is treated as an ORF (open reading frame) with a function not yet certain. The CDR3 has 17 residues. The CDR3 DNA is TGCGCCAGCAGTCCAAGGGGTCGGACTAGCGGCTCCTACGAGCAGTACTTC. Translated: CASSPRGRTSGSYEQYF.

The V gene is TRBV19, the J gene TRBJ2-1; 12 bases match TRBD2. V lost 5 bases to trimming and J lost 1 base; unmatched junction nucleotides: 6. The germline CDR1 and CDR2 sequences are LNHDA and SQIVND (reference sequence). CDR3 size: 17 residues. DNA of the CDR3: TGTGCCAGTAGTCCAGCACTAGCGGGGGGATCCTACAATGAGCAGTTCTTC. This translates into CASSPALAGGSYNEQFF.

The chain carries TRBV11-2 and TRBJ2-2; the match to TRBD2 covers 9 bases. The CDR3 consists of 17 residues. With V trimmed by 5 bases and J by 8 bases, 15 bases remained unmatched. CDR1 SGHAT and CDR2 FQNNGV come from the germline V gene. CDR3 sequence reads: CASSPRSGGGAFGELFF. Here the CDR3 DNA reads TGTGCCAGCAGCCCCCGTTCTGGCGGGGGGGCCTTTGGGGAGCTGTTTTTT.

The chain combines TRBV7-9 with TRBJ1-4; TRBD1 matches at 9 bases. The length of the CDR3 is 15 residues. V shed 1 base, J shed 4 bases, and the junction held 1 base outside the gene matches. Germline V gene lookup returns CDR1 SEHNR and CDR2 FQNEAQ (reference sequence). The CDR3 nucleotides are TGTGCCAGCAGCTTAGGGGACAGGGATAATGAAAAACTGTTTTTT. Protein product: CASSLGDRDNEKLFF. The full variable domain, in which reference TRBV7-9 and TRBJ1-4 provide the parts outside the CDR3, is DTGVSQNPRHKITKRGQNVTFRCDPISEHNRLYWYRQTLGQGPEFLTYFQNEAQLEKSRLLSDRFSAERPKGSFSTLEIQRTEQGDSAMYLCASSLGDRDNEKLFFGSGTQLSVL.

The rearrangement uses TRBV5-1 and TRBJ2-6, with D tentatively TRBD2 (5 bases). CDR1 is SGHRS, CDR2 YFSETQ, per germline. The CDR3 contains 19 residues. V was pared by 4 bases and J by 0 bases, with 20 bases between. This CDR3 is CASSQTSGMFSSGANVLTF. The CDR3 nucleotides are TGCGCCAGCAGCCAAACTTCCGGGATGTTCTCCTCTGGGGCCAACGTCCTGACTTTC. The whole variable domain, remainder taken from reference TRBV5-1 and TRBJ2-6, is KAGVTQTPRYLIKTRGQQVTLSCSPISGHRSVSWYQQTPGQGLQFLFEYFSETQRNKGNFPGRFSGRQFSNSRSEMNVSTLELGDSALYLCASSQTSGMFSSGANVLTFGAGSRLTVL.